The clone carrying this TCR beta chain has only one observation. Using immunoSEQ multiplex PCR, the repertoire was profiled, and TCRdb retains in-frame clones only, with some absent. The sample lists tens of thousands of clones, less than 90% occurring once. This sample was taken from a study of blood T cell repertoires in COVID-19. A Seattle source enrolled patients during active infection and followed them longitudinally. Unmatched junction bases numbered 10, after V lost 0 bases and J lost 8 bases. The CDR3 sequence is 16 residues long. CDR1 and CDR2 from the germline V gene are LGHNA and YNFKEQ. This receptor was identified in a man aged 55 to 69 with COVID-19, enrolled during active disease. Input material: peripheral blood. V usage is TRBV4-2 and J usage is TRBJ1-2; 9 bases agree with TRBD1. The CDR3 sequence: CASSQDPGQGARGYTF. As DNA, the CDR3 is TGTGCCAGCAGCCAAGACCCGGGACAGGGAGCAAGAGGCTACACCTTC.